Below, 2 T cell receptor beta chains from the same sample are listed, as sequenced in a study of blood T cell repertoires in COVID-19. Sequencing was performed with immunoSEQ multiplex PCR; in TCRdb, only in-frame clones are kept and a portion is missing. The sample has 470,000 or so clones; 80% to 90% are singletons. Sequences were obtained from peripheral blood. Receptor source: a woman in her 30s with acute or convalescent COVID-19.

This rearrangement joins TRBV19 to TRBJ2-7, with 11 bases aligning to TRBD1. V lost 7 bases and J lost 4; bases outside the gene matches: 6. Germline V lookup: CDR1 LNHDA, CDR2 SQIVND (reference sequence). The CDR3 loop spans 14 amino acids. The CDR3 is CASTDGQGAYEQYF. In nucleotides, the CDR3 is TGTGCCAGTACCGATGGACAGGGGGCATACGAGCAGTACTTC.

The CDR3 region has the DNA TGTGCCAGCAGCCGTTCGAGGGGACAGAACACTGAAGCTTTCTTT. Protein product: CASSRSRGQNTEAFF. V gene TRBV7-6 combines with J gene TRBJ1-1, with D tentatively TRBD1 (6 bases). The germline CDR1 and CDR2 sequences are SGHVS and FNYEAQ. Trimming removed 5 bases at V and 1 base at J, with 14 bases between. This CDR3 has 15 amino acids.